This TCR beta chain was captured by sequencing in a study of Ad26.COV2.S vaccination and SARS-CoV-2 variants. The CDR3 spans 15 residues. Germline assignment: CDR1 SGHNT and CDR2 YYREEE (reference sequence). Between the trimmed V and J ends, which lost 6 bases and 3 bases, there was a span of 18 bases. Study outcomes and limitations: Individuals receiving vaccine had higher spike-specific TCR breadth than placebo recipients did. The TCR breadth and depth analyses may have produced an underestimate of total T cell responses.

Concerning this clone: The target antigen is unknown.

TCRdb's table, derived via immunoSEQ multiplex PCR, lists solely in-frame clones and lacks some. The table has more than 150,000 clones, around nine tenths seen once; the top ten hold about 5.9%. V and J are TRBV5-4 and TRBJ1-1, with TRBD1 as a possible D gene (5 bases). This sequence was found in a human donor who had recovered from COVID-19. Sample: peripheral blood, taken after recovery from COVID-19. CDR3 coding DNA: TGTGCCAGCACCACCGGGGCAGGGTTATACACTGAAGCTTTCTTT. Encoded protein: CASTTGAGLYTEAFF.